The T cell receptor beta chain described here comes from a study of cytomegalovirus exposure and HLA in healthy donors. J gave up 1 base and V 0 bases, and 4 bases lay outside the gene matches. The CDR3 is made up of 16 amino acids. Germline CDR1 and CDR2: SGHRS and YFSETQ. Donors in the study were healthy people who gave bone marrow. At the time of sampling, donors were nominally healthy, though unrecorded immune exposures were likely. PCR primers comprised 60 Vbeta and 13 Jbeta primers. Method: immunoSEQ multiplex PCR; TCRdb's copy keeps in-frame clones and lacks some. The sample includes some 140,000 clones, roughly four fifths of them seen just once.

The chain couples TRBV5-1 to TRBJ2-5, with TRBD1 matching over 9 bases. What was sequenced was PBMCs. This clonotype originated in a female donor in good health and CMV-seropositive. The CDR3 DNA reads TGCGCCAGCAGCTTGGCGACAGGGGGTGGCCAAGAGACCCAGTACTTC. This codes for CASSLATGGGQETQYF.